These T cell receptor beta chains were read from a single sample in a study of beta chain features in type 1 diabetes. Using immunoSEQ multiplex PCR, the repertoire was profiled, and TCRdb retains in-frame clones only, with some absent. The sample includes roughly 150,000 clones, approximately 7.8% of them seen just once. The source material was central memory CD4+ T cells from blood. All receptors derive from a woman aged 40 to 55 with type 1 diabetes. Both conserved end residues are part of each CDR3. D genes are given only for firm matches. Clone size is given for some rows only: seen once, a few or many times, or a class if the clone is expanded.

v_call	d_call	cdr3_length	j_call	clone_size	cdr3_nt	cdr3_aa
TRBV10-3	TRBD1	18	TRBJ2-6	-	TGTGCCATCAGCCGGACGGCAGGGGGACAGGCTGGGGCCAACGTCCTGACTTTC	CAISRTAGGQAGANVLTF
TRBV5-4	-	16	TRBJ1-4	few	TGTGCCAGCAGCTTGGGACTCAGAGGAACTAATGAAAAACTGTTTTTT	CASSLGLRGTNEKLFF
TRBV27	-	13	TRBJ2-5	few	TGTGCCAGCAGTTTCGACAGGCAAGAGACCCAGTACTTC	CASSFDRQETQYF
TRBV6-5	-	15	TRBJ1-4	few	TGTGCCAGCACTGATCTAGGGAGATCTAATGAAAAACTGTTTTTT	CASTDLGRSNEKLFF
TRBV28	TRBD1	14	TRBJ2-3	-	TGTGCCAGCAGTTTAGCGACAGGGATAGATACGCAGTATTTT	CASSLATGIDTQYF
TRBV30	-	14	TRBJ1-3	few	TGTGCCTGGGTGGACAGACTCTCTGGAAACACCATATATTTT	CAWVDRLSGNTIYF
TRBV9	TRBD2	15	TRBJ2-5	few	TGTGCCAGCAGCGATGGGCCTAGCGGGAGTGAGACCCAGTACTTC	CASSDGPSGSETQYF
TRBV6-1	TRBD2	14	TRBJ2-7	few	TGTGCCAGTAGCGGAGCGGGAGTCCCCTACGAGCAGTACTTC	CASSGAGVPYEQYF
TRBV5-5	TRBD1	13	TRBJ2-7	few	TGTGCCAGCAGCCCGGACAGGGCGTACGAGCAGTACTTC	CASSPDRAYEQYF
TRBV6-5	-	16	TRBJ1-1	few	TGTGCCAGCAGTTCCCGAAAGGTGGGGCGGAACACTGAAGCTTTCTTT	CASSSRKVGRNTEAFF
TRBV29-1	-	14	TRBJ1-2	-	TGCAGCGTCCGGACGGGCAGGGGAGAGGGTGGCTACACCTTC	CSVRTGRGEGGYTF
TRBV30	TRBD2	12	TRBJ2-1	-	TGTGCCTGGACTAGCGGGAGTCATGAGCAGTTCTTC	CAWTSGSHEQFF
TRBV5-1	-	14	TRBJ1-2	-	TGCGCCAGCAGCTCCCTCACAGGGATCTATGGCTACACCTTC	CASSSLTGIYGYTF
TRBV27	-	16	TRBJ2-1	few	TGTGCCAGCAGTTTATCGCGGGGACTCGAAGTCAATGAGCAGTTCTTC	CASSLSRGLEVNEQFF
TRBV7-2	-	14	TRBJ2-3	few	TGTGCCAGCGAGCTTGACAGTGAGTGGGGCACGCAGTATTTT	CASELDSEWGTQYF
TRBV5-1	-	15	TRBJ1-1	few	TGCGCCAGCAGCCTAGGAGACGGCTGGAACACTGAAGCTTTCTTT	CASSLGDGWNTEAFF
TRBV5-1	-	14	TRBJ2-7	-	TGCGCCAGCAGCTTGGGGACTCAGTTCGGCGAGCAGTACTTC	CASSLGTQFGEQYF
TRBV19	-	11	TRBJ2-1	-	TGTGCCAGTCGGACAGTAAATGAGCAGTTCTTC	CASRTVNEQFF
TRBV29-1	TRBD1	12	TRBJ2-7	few	TGCAGCGTTGAGACAGGGGGCTACGAGCAGTACTTC	CSVETGGYEQYF
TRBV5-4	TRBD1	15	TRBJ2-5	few	TGTGCCAGCAGCTCGGGACAGGGGGCAGGAGAGACCCAGTACTTC	CASSSGQGAGETQYF
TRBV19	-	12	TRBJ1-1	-	TGTGCCAGTAGTCTCCAGGGCAGTGAAGCTTTCTTT	CASSLQGSEAFF
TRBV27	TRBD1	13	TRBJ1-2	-	TGTGCCAGCAGGGGGACAGGGTTCTATGGCTACACCTTC	CASRGTGFYGYTF
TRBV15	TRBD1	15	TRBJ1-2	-	TGTGCCACCAGCCCGGGACAGGGATTAGACTATGGCTACACCTTC	CATSPGQGLDYGYTF
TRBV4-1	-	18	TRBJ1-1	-	TGCGCCAGCAGCCACCGCAGGGAGGGGGGTGGGGCTGGGACTGAAGCTTTCTTT	CASSHRREGGGAGTEAFF
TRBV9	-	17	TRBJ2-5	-	TGTGCCAGCAGCGTAGGAGCAGGGACCCAAGGGGGAGAGACCCAGTACTTC	CASSVGAGTQGGETQYF
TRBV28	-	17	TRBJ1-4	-	TGTGCCAGCGGCCCCGCCGGCGGGAGAGTAAATCAGGGAAAACTGTTTTTT	CASGPAGGRVNQGKLFF
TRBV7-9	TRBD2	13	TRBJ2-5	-	TGTGCCAGCAGCTTTAGCGGGGAGAAGACCCAGTACTTC	CASSFSGEKTQYF
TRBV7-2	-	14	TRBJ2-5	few	TGTGCCAGCAGCTTGCGAGGCGATCAAGAGACCCAGTACTTC	CASSLRGDQETQYF
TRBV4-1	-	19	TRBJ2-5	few	TGCGCCAGCAGCCAAGATTTATCCCGCAGGCGGGGTGAGGGGAAGACCCAGTACTTC	CASSQDLSRRRGEGKTQYF